These T cell receptor beta chains were read from a single sample in a study of Ad26.COV2.S vaccination and SARS-CoV-2 variants. Profiled with immunoSEQ multiplex PCR; TCRdb holds only in-frame clones, not every one. The data contain 400,000 to 450,000 clones, 92% of them singletons. Source: peripheral blood, taken in a trial of Ad26.COV2.S vaccine versus placebo. These receptors came from a person between 18 and 65 years old who received the Ad26.COV2.S COVID-19 vaccine or a placebo. The CDR3 runs from the conserved cysteine through the conserved F or W. Each record gives: D gene, J gene, V gene, clone size, CDR3 DNA, CDR3 protein. D genes are given only for firm matches. Clone size is not always given. Where it is, it says once, few, many or a class for expanded clones.

>NA|TRBJ2-3|TRBV7-2|NA
TGTGCCAGCAGCCGGGTCAGGGGGGGGGCGAAAGATACGCAGTATTTT
CASSRVRGGAKDTQYF
>TRBD1|TRBJ2-1|TRBV18|NA
TGTGCCAGCTCAGCCGGGACAGGATTCAATGAGCAGTTCTTC
CASSAGTGFNEQFF
>NA|TRBJ2-1|TRBV10-1|NA
TGCGCCAGCAGTTCCGTTCGGGACGGGTCCTACAATGAGCAGTTCTTC
CASSSVRDGSYNEQFF
>NA|TRBJ2-7|TRBV27|NA
TGTGCCAGCAGTTTCACAGGGTACGAGCAGTACTTC
CASSFTGYEQYF
>NA|TRBJ2-1|TRBV28|NA
TGTGCCAGCAGTTTCTTCTACGGGGGGCCGGATGAGCAGTTCTTC
CASSFFYGGPDEQFF
>TRBD2|TRBJ2-5|TRBV7-8|NA
TGTGCCAGCATGGTAGCGGGGCTCCAAGAGACCCAGTACTTC
CASMVAGLQETQYF
>NA|TRBJ2-1|TRBV5-5|NA
TGTGCCAGCAGCTTGGTTACCACATACAATGAGCAGTTCTTC
CASSLVTTYNEQFF
>TRBD2|TRBJ2-3|TRBV3-1/TRBV3-2|once
TGTGCCAGCAGCCAAGTCAGCGGGGGGGCCATCACAGATACGCAGTATTTT
CASSQVSGGAITDTQYF
>NA|TRBJ1-6|TRBV6-4|NA
TGTGCCAGCAGTGACTCTTGGGGTTATAATTCACCCCTCCACTTT
CASSDSWGYNSPLHF
>NA|TRBJ1-2|TRBV7-2|few
TGTGCCAGCAGTCTTCGACAGTATGGCTACACCTTC
CASSLRQYGYTF
>TRBD2|TRBJ2-7|TRBV7-9|NA
TGTGCCAGCAGCCAAGGGACTAGCTCATACTACGAGCAGTACTTC
CASSQGTSSYYEQYF
>NA|TRBJ1-3|TRBV12-5|NA
TGTGCTAGTGGTCTGGGGGGGGACTCTGGAAACACCATATATTTT
CASGLGGDSGNTIYF
>NA|TRBJ1-4|TRBV4-3|NA
TGCGCCAGCAGCCCTAGGTCGGGGGCTATCGAAAAACTGTTTTTT
CASSPRSGAIEKLFF
>TRBD1|TRBJ1-6|TRBV10-1|NA
TGCGCCAGCAGTGAGTCCCGGACAGGGGGGAATTCACCCCTCCACTTT
CASSESRTGGNSPLHF
>TRBD2|TRBJ2-3|TRBV10-3|NA
TGTGCCATCAGTGCGAGCGGGGAAACAGATACGCAGTATTTT
CAISASGETDTQYF
>NA|TRBJ2-1|TRBV29-1|NA
TGCAGCGTTGATCTCGGACGGGGGAGCAATGAGCAGTTCTTC
CSVDLGRGSNEQFF
>TRBD2|TRBJ2-5|TRBV4-3|NA
TGCGCCAGCAGCTTCGGACTAGCTGAGACCCAGTACTTC
CASSFGLAETQYF
>TRBD1|TRBJ2-7|TRBV6-2/TRBV6-3|NA
TGTGCCAGCAGTTACTCGGGCCAGCCGGGACAGGGCTTCTACGAGCAGTACTTC
CASSYSGQPGQGFYEQYF
>NA|TRBJ2-3|TRBV7-2|NA
TGTGCCAGCAGCTCCCGGGGTGGCGATACGCAGTATTTT
CASSSRGGDTQYF
>NA|TRBJ2-7|TRBV27|NA
TGTGCCAGCAGTTGGAGCCGGGGGGCAAGTGGCTACGAGCAGTACTTC
CASSWSRGASGYEQYF
>NA|TRBJ1-3|TRBV28|NA
TGTGCCAGCAGCCTCCCCGGGCTCTCTGGAAACACCATATATTTT
CASSLPGLSGNTIYF
>TRBD2|TRBJ2-2|TRBV9|NA
TGTGCCAGCAGCGTAGGGGCTAGCGGGACCACCGGGGAGCTGTTTTTT
CASSVGASGTTGELFF
>NA|TRBJ2-3|TRBV11-2|few
TGTGCCAGCAGCTTAGTGGGGACAAGGTCAGATACGCAGTATTTT
CASSLVGTRSDTQYF
>NA|TRBJ2-5|TRBV7-2|NA
TGTGCCAGCAGCCCCCGCTCGGTGGGCTCCCAAGAGACCCAGTACTTC
CASSPRSVGSQETQYF